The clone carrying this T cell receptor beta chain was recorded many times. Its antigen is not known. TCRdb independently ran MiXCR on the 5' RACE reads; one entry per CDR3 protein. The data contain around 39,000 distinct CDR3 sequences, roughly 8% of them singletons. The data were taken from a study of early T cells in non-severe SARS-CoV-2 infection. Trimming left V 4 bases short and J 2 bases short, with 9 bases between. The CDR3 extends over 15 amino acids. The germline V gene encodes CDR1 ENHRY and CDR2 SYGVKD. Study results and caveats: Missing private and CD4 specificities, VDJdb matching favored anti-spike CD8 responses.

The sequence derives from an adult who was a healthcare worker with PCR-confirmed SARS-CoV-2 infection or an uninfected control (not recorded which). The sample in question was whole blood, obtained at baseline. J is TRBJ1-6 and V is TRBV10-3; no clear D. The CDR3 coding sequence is TGTGCCATCAGTGTGGATGGGCCCTATAATTCACCCCTCCACTTT. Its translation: CAISVDGPYNSPLHF.